A selection of T cell receptor beta chains follows, all from one sample in a study of blood T cell repertoires in COVID-19. The data were produced by immunoSEQ multiplex PCR, yet TCRdb's version contains in-frame clones alone and is incomplete. The repertoire holds 100,000 to 150,000 clones, with over 80% as singletons. The material sequenced was peripheral blood. These receptors were obtained from a man between 40 and 49 years old with active or convalescent COVID-19. The CDR3 runs from the conserved cysteine through the conserved F or W. A D gene is named only where the DNA matches it firmly. Expanded clones are given a class, and other clones once, few, many or no size at all.

J gene,V gene,D gene,clone size,CDR3 DNA,CDR3 protein
TRBJ2-7,TRBV6-5,TRBD1,-,TGTGCCAGCAGTTACTCTATGGGACAGGCGACCTACGAGCAGTACTTC,CASSYSMGQATYEQYF
TRBJ2-5,TRBV5-4,-,-,TGTGCCAGCAGCTTGAACCGGGAAGAGACCCAGTACTTC,CASSLNREETQYF
TRBJ1-3,TRBV11-2,TRBD1,-,TGTGCCAGCAGCGGGACAGCCTCTGGAAACACCATATATTTT,CASSGTASGNTIYF
TRBJ2-2,TRBV5-1,-,-,TGCGCCAGCAGCCTGGGATTGGACAGAGCTTCGAACACCGGGGAGCTGTTTTTT,CASSLGLDRASNTGELFF
TRBJ1-4,TRBV21-1,-,-,TGTGCCAGCAGCGGTTGCCTCAGGGCCCCTAGTGAAAAACTGTTTTTT,CASSGCLRAPSEKLFF
TRBJ1-2,TRBV19,-,-,TGTGCCAGTAGTATGGCAGGGCGCGGCTACACCTTC,CASSMAGRGYTF
TRBJ1-1,TRBV5-1,-,-,TGCGCCAGCAGCTCCCCGGGAATAAACACTGAAGCTTTCTTT,CASSSPGINTEAFF
TRBJ2-1,TRBV21-1,-,few,TGTGCCAGCAGCAAAGCCACGGGAAGGGAGAATGAGCAGTTCTTC,CASSKATGRENEQFF
TRBJ2-3,TRBV5-5,-,once,TGTGCCAGCCTTCTCGCGGGGGCCCAGGGCACAGATACGCAGTATTTT,CASLLAGAQGTDTQYF
TRBJ1-1,TRBV5-1,-,-,TGCGCCAGCAGCAATCAGGGTGGGAACACTGAAGCTTTCTTT,CASSNQGGNTEAFF
TRBJ1-1,TRBV7-2,TRBD1,-,TGTGCCAGCAGCGTAACCGGGAGGGGGCTTGAAGCTTTCTTT,CASSVTGRGLEAFF
TRBJ1-2,TRBV6-1,-,-,TGTGCCAGCAGTGATTCTTACATAGCCCCTAACTATGGCTACACCTTC,CASSDSYIAPNYGYTF
TRBJ2-7,TRBV4-3,-,-,TGCGCCAGCAGCCAAGGAAAAGGGATGGCAGGGGGGTACGAGCAGTACTTC,CASSQGKGMAGGYEQYF
TRBJ2-3,TRBV20-1,TRBD2,-,TGCAGTGCTAGTGGCGGGGGGGCCAGGGATACGCAGTATTTT,CSASGGGARDTQYF
TRBJ1-5,TRBV18,TRBD1,once,TGTGCCAGCTCACTTGGACAGGGGGGTCAGCCCCAGCATTTT,CASSLGQGGQPQHF
TRBJ2-7,TRBV3-1/TRBV3-2,TRBD1,-,TGTGCCAGCGGACAGGGGGTATACGAGCAGTACTTC,CASGQGVYEQYF
TRBJ2-2,TRBV6-2/TRBV6-3,TRBD2,-,TGTGCCAGCAGCAAACTAGCGGGGACTTTCACCGGGGAGCTGTTTTTT,CASSKLAGTFTGELFF
TRBJ2-7,TRBV4-1,TRBD2,-,TGCGCCAGCAGCCAAGGGGGGACTAGCGGCATCTACGAGCAGTACTTC,CASSQGGTSGIYEQYF
TRBJ2-7,TRBV7-2,-,-,TGTGCCAGCAGCCGGGACAACTACGAGCAGTACTTC,CASSRDNYEQYF
TRBJ2-1,TRBV5-1,TRBD2,-,TGCGCCAGCACTAGCGGGGGTTCCTACAATGAGCAGTTCTTC,CASTSGGSYNEQFF
TRBJ1-1,TRBV20-1,-,-,TGCAGTGTCCAGCGGAACACTGAAGCTTTCTTT,CSVQRNTEAFF
TRBJ2-6,TRBV6-5,-,once,TGTGCCAGCAGACCGACTATCCTGGGGGCCAACGTCCTGACTTTC,CASRPTILGANVLTF
TRBJ1-2,TRBV13,TRBD1,many,TGTGCCAGCAGCCGTTCCGGGACAGCCCTCTATGGCTACACCTTC,CASSRSGTALYGYTF
TRBJ1-4,TRBV19,-,-,TGTGCCAGTACCTCCGGACAGCCTCAGGAAAAACTGTTTTTT,CASTSGQPQEKLFF
TRBJ2-2,TRBV7-2,TRBD1,-,TGTGCCAGCAGCGGGCCGGGACAGCTTAACACCGGGGAGCTGTTTTTT,CASSGPGQLNTGELFF
TRBJ1-2,TRBV6-4,-,-,TGTGCCAGCAGTACAGGGCTCGGTGGCTACACCTTC,CASSTGLGGYTF
TRBJ1-5,TRBV19,-,once,TGTGCCAGTAGTATAACGGGGGGGCAGTTCAATCAGCCCCAGCATTTT,CASSITGGQFNQPQHF
TRBJ1-1,TRBV9,-,-,TGTGCCAGCAGCCCTCGAGTAGCGAACACTGAAGCTTTCTTT,CASSPRVANTEAFF
TRBJ1-2,TRBV14,TRBD1,few,TGTGCCAGCAGCCAGGGACAGGGCTATGGCTACACCTTC,CASSQGQGYGYTF
TRBJ2-1,TRBV27,TRBD2,-,TGTGCCAGCAGTCTTACCGAGCGGGGGGGCCGTAATGAGCAGTTCTTC,CASSLTERGGRNEQFF
TRBJ2-7,TRBV7-2,-,many,TGTGCCAGCAGCTCCCCCCGAGCAGGGTCGAGCGAGCAGTACTTC,CASSSPRAGSSEQYF
TRBJ2-6,TRBV7-6,TRBD1,-,TGTGCCAGCAGCGCGCACGACAGGGGCGCCTCTGGGGCCAACGTCCTGACTTTC,CASSAHDRGASGANVLTF
TRBJ2-7,TRBV12-3/TRBV12-4,-,-,TGTGCCAGCAGTTCTTTTTCGGGTGAGCAGTACTTC,CASSSFSGEQYF
TRBJ2-3,TRBV18,TRBD2,-,TGTGCCAGCTCACCACCGGGGGGGACGGGCACAGATACGCAGTATTTT,CASSPPGGTGTDTQYF
TRBJ2-3,TRBV7-2,TRBD2,-,TGTGCCAGCAGCTTAGGACTAGCGGCAGATACGCAGTATTTT,CASSLGLAADTQYF
TRBJ2-3,TRBV5-1,TRBD2,-,TGCGCCAGCAGTCCGGGACTAGAAACAGATACGCAGTATTTT,CASSPGLETDTQYF
TRBJ2-2,TRBV4-2,TRBD1,-,TGTGCCAGCAGCCAAGGGACAGGGAGAAACACCGGGGAGCTGTTTTTT,CASSQGTGRNTGELFF
TRBJ2-2,TRBV5-1,-,-,TGCGCCAGCAGCTACACAGGGTCCTCGAACACCGGGGAGCTGTTTTTT,CASSYTGSSNTGELFF
TRBJ2-7,TRBV2,-,-,TGTGCCAGCAGCCGACAGGCAAGCTCCTACGAGCAGTACTTC,CASSRQASSYEQYF
TRBJ2-7,TRBV4-2,TRBD1,-,TGTGCCAGCAGCCCGAAAGGACAGGGGGCGGGTGAGCAGTACTTC,CASSPKGQGAGEQYF
TRBJ2-7,TRBV3-1/TRBV3-2,TRBD1,-,TGTGCCAGCAGCCTTTTGACAGGGGCCCACGAGCAGTACTTC,CASSLLTGAHEQYF